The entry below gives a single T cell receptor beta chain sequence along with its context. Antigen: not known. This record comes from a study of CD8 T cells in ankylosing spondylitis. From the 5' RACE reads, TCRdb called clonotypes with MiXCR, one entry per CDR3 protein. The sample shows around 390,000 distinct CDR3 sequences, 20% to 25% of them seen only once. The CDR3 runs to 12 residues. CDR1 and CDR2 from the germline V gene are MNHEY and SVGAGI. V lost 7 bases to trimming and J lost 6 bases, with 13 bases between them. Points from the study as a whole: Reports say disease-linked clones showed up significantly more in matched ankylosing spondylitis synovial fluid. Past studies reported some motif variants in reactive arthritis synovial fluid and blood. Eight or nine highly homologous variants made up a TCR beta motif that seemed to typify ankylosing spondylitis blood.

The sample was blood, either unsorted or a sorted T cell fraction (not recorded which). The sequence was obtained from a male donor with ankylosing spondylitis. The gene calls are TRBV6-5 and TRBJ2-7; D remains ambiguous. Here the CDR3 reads CASTGSVGEQYF. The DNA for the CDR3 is TGTGCCAGCACCGGCTCGGTGGGCGAGCAGTACTTC.